This T cell receptor beta chain comes out of a study of OX40 agonist ivuxolimab in advanced cancers. The cohort excluded patients with autoimmune disease history or systemic immunosuppression. CDR1 and CDR2 (germline): MGHRA, YSYEKL. The V end lost 4 bases, the J end lost 2 bases, and 9 bases lay between the germline ends. The CDR3 spans 14 residues. Sequenced by immunoSEQ multiplex PCR; TCRdb stores in-frame clones only, minus some. This sample has over 65,000 clones, with 80% to 90% found just once. Comments on this clone: Its cognate antigen is unknown.

Study outcomes and limitations: Expanded clones were, on average, more numerous in CD8+ T cells than in CD4+.

This clonotype was sampled from an adult with an advanced solid tumor such as melanoma, head and neck, liver or kidney cancer. The sequences come from CD4+ or CD8+ T cells sorted from blood, collected in a trial of the OX40 agonist ivuxolimab. The rearrangement links TRBV4-1 to TRBJ1-5; D remains ambiguous. CDR3 region: CASSRLGGNQPQHF. The CDR3 DNA is TGCGCCAGCAGCCGCCTAGGCGGCAATCAGCCCCAGCATTTT.